The T cell receptor (beta chain) described here comes from a study of metastatic and nonmetastatic thyroid tumors. As for the study in general: Repertoire data that came from the blood and tumor or nodule tissue of malignant and benign thyroid patients were compared. Findings of the study overall: Patients with malignant thyroid tumors reportedly had significantly higher TCR beta diversity than those with benign nodules, in blood and tumor.

Not a single patient had been given any form of treatment at any point before undergoing thyroid surgery. Germline V lookup: CDR1 WNHNN, CDR2 SYGVQD (reference sequence). CDR3 length: 12 residues. The V and J ends lost 8 bases and 3 bases respectively, with 11 bases between them. In the case of this clone: The antigen is not known.

TCRdb re-called clones from the PCR reads using MiXCR. This sample carries 35,000 to 45,000 clones, under 25% of them seen once, and the ten largest clones take roughly 15%. J is TRBJ2-7 and V is TRBV10-1, with a tentative D call TRBD1 (6 bases). The clonotype was recovered from a female donor with papillary thyroid cancer or a benign thyroid nodule (not recorded which). Some clones in this sample may be carry-over from other donors' samples. Sequencing input: blood. CDR3 region: CASSPQGYEQYF. The CDR3 nucleotides are TGCGCCAGCTCACCACAGGGCTACGAGCAGTACTTC.